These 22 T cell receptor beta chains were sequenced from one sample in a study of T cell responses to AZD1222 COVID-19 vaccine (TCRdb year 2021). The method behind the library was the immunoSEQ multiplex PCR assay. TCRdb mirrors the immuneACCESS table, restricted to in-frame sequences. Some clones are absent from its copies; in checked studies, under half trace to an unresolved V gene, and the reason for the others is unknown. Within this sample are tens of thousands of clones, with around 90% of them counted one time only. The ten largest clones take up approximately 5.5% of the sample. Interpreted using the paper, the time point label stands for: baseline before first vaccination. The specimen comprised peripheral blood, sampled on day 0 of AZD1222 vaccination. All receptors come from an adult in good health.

The CDR3 sequence: CASSPGTLNEKLFF. The CDR3 DNA sequence: TGTGCCAGTAGTCCTGGGACCCTAAATGAAAAACTGTTTTTT. This chain connects TRBV19 to TRBJ1-4; the D gene is possibly TRBD1 (5 bases). The CDR3 runs 14 residues. The ends were cut back, 5 bases at V and 5 bases at J, with 12 bases in the middle. CDR1 and CDR2 from the germline V gene are LNHDA and SQIVND (reference sequence).

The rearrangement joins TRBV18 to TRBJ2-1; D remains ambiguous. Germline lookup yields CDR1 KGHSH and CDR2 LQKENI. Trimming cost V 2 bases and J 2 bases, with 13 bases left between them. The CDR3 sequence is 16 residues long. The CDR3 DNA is TGTGCCAGCTCACCAGGCGGTCCCGGCCCCTACAATGAGCAGTTCTTC. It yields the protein CASSPGGPGPYNEQFF.

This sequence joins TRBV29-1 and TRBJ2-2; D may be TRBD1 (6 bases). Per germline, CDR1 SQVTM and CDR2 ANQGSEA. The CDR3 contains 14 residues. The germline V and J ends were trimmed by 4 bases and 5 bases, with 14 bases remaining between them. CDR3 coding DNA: TGCAGCGTTGGAAACAGGGTAGGGACCGGGGAGCTGTTTTTT. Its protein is CSVGNRVGTGELFF.

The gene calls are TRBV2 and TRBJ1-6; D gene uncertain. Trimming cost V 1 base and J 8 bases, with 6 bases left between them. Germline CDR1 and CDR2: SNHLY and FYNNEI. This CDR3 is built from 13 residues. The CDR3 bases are TGTGCCAGCAGTGAAGGGTGGGATTCACCCCTCCACTTT. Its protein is CASSEGWDSPLHF.

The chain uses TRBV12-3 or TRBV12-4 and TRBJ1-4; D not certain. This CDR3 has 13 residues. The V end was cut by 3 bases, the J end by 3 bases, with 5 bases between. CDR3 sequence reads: CASSLRSNEKLFF. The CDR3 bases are TGTGCCAGCAGTTTGAGGTCTAATGAAAAACTGTTTTTT.

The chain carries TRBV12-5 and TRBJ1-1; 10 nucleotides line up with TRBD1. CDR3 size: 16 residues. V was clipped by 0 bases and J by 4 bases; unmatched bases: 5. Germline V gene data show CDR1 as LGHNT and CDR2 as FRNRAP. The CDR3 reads CASGLVLDRGPTEAFF. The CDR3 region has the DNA TGTGCTAGTGGTTTGGTACTTGACAGGGGGCCCACTGAAGCTTTCTTT.

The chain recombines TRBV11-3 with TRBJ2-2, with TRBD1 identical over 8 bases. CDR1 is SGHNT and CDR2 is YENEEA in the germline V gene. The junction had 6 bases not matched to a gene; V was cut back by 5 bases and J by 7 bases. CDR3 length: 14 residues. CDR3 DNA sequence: TGTGCCAGCAGCCTCGGACAGGGTGACGGGGAGCTGTTTTTT. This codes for CASSLGQGDGELFF.

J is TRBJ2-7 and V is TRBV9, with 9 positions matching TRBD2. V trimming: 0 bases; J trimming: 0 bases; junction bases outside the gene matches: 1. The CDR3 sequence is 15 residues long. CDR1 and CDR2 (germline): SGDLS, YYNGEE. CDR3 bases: TGTGCCAGCAGCGTAGGAGCGGGGGGCTCCTACGAGCAGTACTTC. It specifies CASSVGAGGSYEQYF.

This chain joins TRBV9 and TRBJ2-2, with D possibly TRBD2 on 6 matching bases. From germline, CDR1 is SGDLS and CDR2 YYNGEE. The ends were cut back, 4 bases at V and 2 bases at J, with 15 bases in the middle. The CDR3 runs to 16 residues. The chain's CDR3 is CASSPHLATNTGELFF. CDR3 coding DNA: TGTGCCAGCAGCCCCCATCTAGCGACTAACACCGGGGAGCTGTTTTTT.

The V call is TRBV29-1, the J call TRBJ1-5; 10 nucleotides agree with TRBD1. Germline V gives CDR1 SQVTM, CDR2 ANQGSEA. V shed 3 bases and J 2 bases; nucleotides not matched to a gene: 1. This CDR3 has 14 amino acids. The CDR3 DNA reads TGCAGCGTTGAGACAGGGGGCGGCAATCAGCCCCAGCATTTT. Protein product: CSVETGGGNQPQHF.

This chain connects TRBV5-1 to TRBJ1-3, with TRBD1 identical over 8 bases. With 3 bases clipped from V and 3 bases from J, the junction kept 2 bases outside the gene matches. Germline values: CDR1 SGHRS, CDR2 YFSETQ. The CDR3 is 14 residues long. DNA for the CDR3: TGCGCCAGCAGCTCGGGACAGGTTGGAAACACCATATATTTT. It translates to CASSSGQVGNTIYF.

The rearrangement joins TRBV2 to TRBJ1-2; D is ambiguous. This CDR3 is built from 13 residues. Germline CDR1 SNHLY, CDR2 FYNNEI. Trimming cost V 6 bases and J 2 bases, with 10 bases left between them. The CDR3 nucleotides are TGTGCCAGCAGGGCAGACGGCAACTATGGCTACACCTTC. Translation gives CASRADGNYGYTF.

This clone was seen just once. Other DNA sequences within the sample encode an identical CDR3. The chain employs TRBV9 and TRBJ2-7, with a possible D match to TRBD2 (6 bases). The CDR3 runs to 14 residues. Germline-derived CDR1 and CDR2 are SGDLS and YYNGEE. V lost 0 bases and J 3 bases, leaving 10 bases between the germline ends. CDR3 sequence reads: CASSVGLEVYEQYF. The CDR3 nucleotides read TGTGCCAGCAGCGTAGGACTAGAGGTCTACGAGCAGTACTTC. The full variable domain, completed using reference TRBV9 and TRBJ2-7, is DSGVTQTPKHLITATGQRVTLRCSPRSGDLSVYWYQQSLDQGLQFLIQYYNGEERAKGNILERFSAQQFPDLHSELNLSSLELGDSALYFCASSVGLEVYEQYFGPGTRLTVT.

CDR3 sequence: CASSSWETGGRSYGYTF. As DNA, the CDR3 is TGTGCCAGCAGTTCTTGGGAGACAGGGGGCAGAAGCTATGGCTACACCTTC. The rearrangement uses TRBV28 and TRBJ1-2; the match to TRBD1 covers 10 bases. With V trimmed by 4 bases and J by 4 bases, 12 bases remained unmatched. The CDR3 is 17 amino acids. CDR1 and CDR2 (germline): MDHEN, SYDVKM.

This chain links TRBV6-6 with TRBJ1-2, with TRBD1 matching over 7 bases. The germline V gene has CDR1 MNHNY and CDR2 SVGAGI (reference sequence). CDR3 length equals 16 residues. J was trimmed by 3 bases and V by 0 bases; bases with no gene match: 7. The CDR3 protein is CASSYSNLGTDYGYTF. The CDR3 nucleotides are TGTGCCAGCAGTTACTCGAACTTAGGGACAGACTATGGCTACACCTTC.

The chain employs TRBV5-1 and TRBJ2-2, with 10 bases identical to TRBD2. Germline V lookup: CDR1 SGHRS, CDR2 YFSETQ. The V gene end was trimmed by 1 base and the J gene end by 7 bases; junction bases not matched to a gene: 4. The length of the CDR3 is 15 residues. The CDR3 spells CASSLSLAGDGELFF. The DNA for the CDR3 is TGCGCCAGCAGCTTGAGCCTAGCGGGAGACGGGGAGCTGTTTTTT.

Written as DNA, the CDR3 is TGTGCCAGCAGCTTGATCCGGGGGGCAAGCAAAAACACAGATACGCAGTATTTT. Encoded protein: CASSLIRGASKNTDTQYF. This chain joins TRBV5-8 and TRBJ2-3; possibly TRBD2 for D (7 bases). The CDR3 contains 18 residues. V lost 1 base to trimming and J lost 2 bases, with 20 bases between them. Looked up from germline, CDR1 is SGHTS and CDR2 is YDEGEE.

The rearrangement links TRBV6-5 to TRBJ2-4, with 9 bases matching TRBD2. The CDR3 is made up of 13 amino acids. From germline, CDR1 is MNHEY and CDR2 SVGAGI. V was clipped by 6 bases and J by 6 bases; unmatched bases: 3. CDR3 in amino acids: CASSQAGGNIQYF. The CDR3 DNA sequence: TGTGCCAGCAGCCAAGCGGGAGGAAACATTCAGTACTTC.

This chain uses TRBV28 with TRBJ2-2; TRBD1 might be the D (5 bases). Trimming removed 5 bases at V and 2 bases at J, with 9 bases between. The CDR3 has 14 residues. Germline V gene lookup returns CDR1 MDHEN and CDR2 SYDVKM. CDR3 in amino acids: CASSVGPNTGELFF. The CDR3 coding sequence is TGTGCCAGCAGTGTGGGGCCCAACACCGGGGAGCTGTTTTTT.

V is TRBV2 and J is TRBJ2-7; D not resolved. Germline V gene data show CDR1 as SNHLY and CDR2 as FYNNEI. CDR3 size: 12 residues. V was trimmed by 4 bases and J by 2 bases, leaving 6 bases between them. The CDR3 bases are TGTGCCAGCAGTGGTTCCCCCTACGAGCAGTACTTC. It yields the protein CASSGSPYEQYF.

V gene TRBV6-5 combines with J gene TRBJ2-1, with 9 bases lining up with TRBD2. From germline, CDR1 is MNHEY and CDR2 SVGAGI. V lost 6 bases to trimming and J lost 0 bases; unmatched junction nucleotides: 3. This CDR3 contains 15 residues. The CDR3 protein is CASRRSGSSYNEQFF. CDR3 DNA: TGTGCCAGCAGACGTAGCGGGAGCTCCTACAATGAGCAGTTCTTC.

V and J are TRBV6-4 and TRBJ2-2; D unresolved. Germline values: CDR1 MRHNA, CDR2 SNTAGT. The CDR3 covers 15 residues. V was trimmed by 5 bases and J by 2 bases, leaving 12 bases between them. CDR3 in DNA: TGTGCCAGCAGTATAGACGATGGTAACACCGGGGAGCTGTTTTTT. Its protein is CASSIDDGNTGELFF.